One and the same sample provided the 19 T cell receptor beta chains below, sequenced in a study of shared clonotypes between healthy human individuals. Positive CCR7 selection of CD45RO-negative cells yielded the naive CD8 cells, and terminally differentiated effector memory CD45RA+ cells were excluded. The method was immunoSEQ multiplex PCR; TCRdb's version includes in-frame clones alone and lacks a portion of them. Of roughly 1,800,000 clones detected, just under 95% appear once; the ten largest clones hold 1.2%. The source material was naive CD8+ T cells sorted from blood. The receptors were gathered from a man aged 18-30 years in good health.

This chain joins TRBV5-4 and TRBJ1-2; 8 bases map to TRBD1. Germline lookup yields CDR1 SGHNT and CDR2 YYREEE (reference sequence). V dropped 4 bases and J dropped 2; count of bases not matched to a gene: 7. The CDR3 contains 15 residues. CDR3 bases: TGTGCCAGCAGCAGCGGACAGGGACCAAACTATGGCTACACCTTC. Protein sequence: CASSSGQGPNYGYTF.

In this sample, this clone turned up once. CDR3 sequence: CASSPKRGGDTEAFF. For the CDR3, the DNA is TGTGCCAGCTCACCAAAGCGGGGAGGGGACACTGAAGCTTTCTTT. The V gene is TRBV18, the J gene TRBJ1-1, with a weak D call TRBD1 (5 bases). With 2 bases removed from V and 3 bases from J, the gap between germline ends came to 13 bases. The length of the CDR3 is 15 residues. Germline CDR1 is KGHSH and CDR2 is LQKENI.

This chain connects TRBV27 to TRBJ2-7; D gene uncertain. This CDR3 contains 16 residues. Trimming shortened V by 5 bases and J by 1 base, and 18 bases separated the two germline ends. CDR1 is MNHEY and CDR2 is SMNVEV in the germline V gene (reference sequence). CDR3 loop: CASSPPPGPYSYEQYF. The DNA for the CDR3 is TGTGCCAGCAGTCCACCACCGGGCCCTTATTCCTACGAGCAGTACTTC.

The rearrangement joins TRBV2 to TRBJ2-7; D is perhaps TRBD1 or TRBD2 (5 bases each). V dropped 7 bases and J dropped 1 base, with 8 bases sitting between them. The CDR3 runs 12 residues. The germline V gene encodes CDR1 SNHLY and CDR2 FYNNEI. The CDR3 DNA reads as TGTGCCAGCAATTGGGGGTCCTACGAGCAGTACTTC. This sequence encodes CASNWGSYEQYF.

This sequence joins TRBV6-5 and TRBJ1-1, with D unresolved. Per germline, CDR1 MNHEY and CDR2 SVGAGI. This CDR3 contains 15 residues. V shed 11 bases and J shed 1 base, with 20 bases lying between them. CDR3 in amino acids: CARPGWADPNTEAFF. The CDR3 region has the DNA TGTGCCCGGCCGGGTTGGGCGGACCCGAACACTGAAGCTTTCTTT.

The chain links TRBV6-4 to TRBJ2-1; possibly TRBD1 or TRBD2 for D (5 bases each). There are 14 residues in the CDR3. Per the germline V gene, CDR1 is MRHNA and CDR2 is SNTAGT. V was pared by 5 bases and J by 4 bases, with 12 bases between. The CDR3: CASSPGRMYNEQFF. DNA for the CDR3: TGTGCCAGCAGTCCGGGACGGATGTACAATGAGCAGTTCTTC.

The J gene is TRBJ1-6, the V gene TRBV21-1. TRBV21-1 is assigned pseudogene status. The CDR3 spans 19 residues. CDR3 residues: CASSKRGFKGGDYNSALHF. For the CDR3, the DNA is TGTGCCAGCAGCAAACGAGGTTTTAAGGGGGGGGACTATAATTCGGCCCTCCACTTT.

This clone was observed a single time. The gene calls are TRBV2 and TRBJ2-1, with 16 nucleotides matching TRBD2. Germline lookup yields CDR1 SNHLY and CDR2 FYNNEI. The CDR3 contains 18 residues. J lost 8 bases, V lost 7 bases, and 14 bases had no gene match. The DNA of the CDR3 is TGTGCCAGCATCGGGACTAGCGGGGGGGATCGCCCATCCTATGAGCAGTTCTTC. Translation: CASIGTSGGDRPSYEQFF. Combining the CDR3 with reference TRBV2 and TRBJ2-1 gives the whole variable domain EPEVTQTPSHQVTQMGQEVILRCVPISNHLYFYWYRQILGQKVEFLVSFYNNEISEKSEIFDDQFSVERPDGSNFTLKIRSTKLEDSAMYFCASIGTSGGDRPSYEQFFGPGTRLTVL.

CDR3 in DNA: TGTGCCAGCAGTTGGGTTGGGCAGGGGGCTAATGAAAAACTGTTTTTT. Translated: CASSWVGQGANEKLFF. The V call is TRBV27, the J call TRBJ1-4; 7 bases align to TRBD1. Germline V lookup: CDR1 MNHEY, CDR2 SMNVEV (reference sequence). The V gene end was trimmed by 4 bases and the J gene end by 3 bases; junction bases not matched to a gene: 8. The CDR3 contains 16 residues.

CDR3 DNA: TGTGCCAGCAGTTTATTCGATTCCGAGCAGTACTTC. Translated, it gives CASSLFDSEQYF. The chain employs TRBV28 and TRBJ2-7; no clear D. V was clipped by 1 base and J by 6 bases, with 7 bases between them. This CDR3 contains 12 residues. Germline V CDR1 and CDR2: MDHEN, SYDVKM. The full variable domain, completed using reference TRBV28 and TRBJ2-7, is DVKVTQSSRYLVKRTGEKVFLECVQDMDHENMFWYRQDPGLGLRLIYFSYDVKMKEKGDIPEGYSVSREKKERFSLILESASTNQTSMYLCASSLFDSEQYFGPGTRLTVT.

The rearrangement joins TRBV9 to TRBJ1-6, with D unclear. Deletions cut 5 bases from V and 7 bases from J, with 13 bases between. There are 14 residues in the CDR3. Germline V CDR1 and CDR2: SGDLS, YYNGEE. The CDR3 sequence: CASSPGRLNSPLHF. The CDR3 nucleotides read TGTGCCAGCAGTCCCGGACGGTTAAATTCACCCCTCCACTTT.

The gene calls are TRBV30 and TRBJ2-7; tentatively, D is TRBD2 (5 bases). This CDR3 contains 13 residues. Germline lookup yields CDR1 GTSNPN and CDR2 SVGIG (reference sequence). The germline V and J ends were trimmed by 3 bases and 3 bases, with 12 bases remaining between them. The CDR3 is CAWSLYEGYEQYF. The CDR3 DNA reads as TGTGCCTGGAGCTTGTACGAGGGCTACGAGCAGTACTTC.

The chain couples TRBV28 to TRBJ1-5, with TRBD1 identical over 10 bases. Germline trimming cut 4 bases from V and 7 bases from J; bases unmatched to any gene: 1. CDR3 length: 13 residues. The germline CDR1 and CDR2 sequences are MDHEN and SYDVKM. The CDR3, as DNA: TGTGCCAGCAGTTGGGACAGGGGCCAGCCCCAGCATTTT. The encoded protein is CASSWDRGQPQHF.

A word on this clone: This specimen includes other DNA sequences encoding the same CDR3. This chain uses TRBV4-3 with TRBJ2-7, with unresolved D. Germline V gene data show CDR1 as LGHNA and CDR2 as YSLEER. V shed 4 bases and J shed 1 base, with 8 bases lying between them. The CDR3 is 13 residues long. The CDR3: CASSPVGSYEQYF. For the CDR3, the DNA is TGCGCCAGCAGCCCCGTAGGTTCCTACGAGCAGTACTTC.

The chain's CDR3 is CASSPRDSLSTDTQYF. The CDR3 DNA reads as TGTGCCAGCAGCCCCCGGGACAGCCTTAGCACAGATACGCAGTATTTT. The chain has TRBV7-6 and TRBJ2-3, with 7 bases that match TRBD1. Losses at the gene ends were 5 bases for V and 0 bases for J; bases not matched to a gene: 8. The CDR3 spans 16 residues. Germline CDR1 reads SGHVS; CDR2 reads FNYEAQ. Based on the CDR3 plus reference TRBV7-6 and TRBJ2-3, the full variable domain is GAGVSQSPRYKVTKRGQDVALRCDPISGHVSLYWYRQALGQGPEFLTYFNYEAQQDKSGLPNDRFSAERPEGSISTLTIQRTEQRDSAMYRCASSPRDSLSTDTQYFGPGTRLTVL.

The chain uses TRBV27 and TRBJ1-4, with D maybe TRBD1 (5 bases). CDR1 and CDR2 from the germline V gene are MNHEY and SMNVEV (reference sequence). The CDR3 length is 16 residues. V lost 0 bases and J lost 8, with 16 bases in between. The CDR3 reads CASSLSNYGRGEKLFF. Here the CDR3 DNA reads TGTGCCAGCAGTTTATCGAATTACGGGAGGGGAGAAAAACTGTTTTTT.

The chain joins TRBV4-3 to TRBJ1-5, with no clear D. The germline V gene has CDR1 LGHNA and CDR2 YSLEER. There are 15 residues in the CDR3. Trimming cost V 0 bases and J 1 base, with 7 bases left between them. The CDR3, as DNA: TGCGCCAGCAGCCAAGACGGTCCGAGCAATCAGCCCCAGCATTTT. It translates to CASSQDGPSNQPQHF.

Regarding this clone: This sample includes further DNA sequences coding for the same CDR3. CDR3 residues: CASSVGWGSTDTQYF. The CDR3 DNA is TGTGCCAGCAGCGTAGGGTGGGGTTCGACAGATACGCAGTATTTT. The rearrangement links TRBV9 to TRBJ2-3; no definite D call. In germline, CDR1 is SGDLS, CDR2 YYNGEE. This CDR3 region has 15 residues. Trimming took 0 bases from V and 3 from J, leaving 11 bases between them.

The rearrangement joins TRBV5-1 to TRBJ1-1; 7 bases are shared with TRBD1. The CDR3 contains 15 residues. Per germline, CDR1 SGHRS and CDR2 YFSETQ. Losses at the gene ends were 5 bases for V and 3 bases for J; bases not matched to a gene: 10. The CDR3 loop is CASSLYTGAYTEAFF. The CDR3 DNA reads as TGCGCCAGCAGTCTATACACAGGGGCTTACACTGAAGCTTTCTTT.